This T cell receptor beta chain stems from a study of blood T cell repertoires in COVID-19. The repertoire was sequenced with immunoSEQ multiplex PCR; TCRdb's copy has only in-frame clones and lacks some. The data contain about 240,000 clones, roughly 87% of them singletons. Losses at the gene ends were 7 bases for V and 7 bases for J; bases not matched to a gene: 8. The CDR3 runs to 14 residues. CDR1 SGDLS and CDR2 YYNGEE come from the germline V gene. What was sequenced was peripheral blood. This sequence joins TRBV9 and TRBJ1-5; 10 nucleotides agree with TRBD1. This TCR came from a man between 60 and 75 years old who had recovered from COVID-19. The CDR3 DNA reads as TGTGCCAGCGGAGACGGGACAGGGGCCCAGCCCCAGCATTTT. This sequence encodes CASGDGTGAQPQHF.